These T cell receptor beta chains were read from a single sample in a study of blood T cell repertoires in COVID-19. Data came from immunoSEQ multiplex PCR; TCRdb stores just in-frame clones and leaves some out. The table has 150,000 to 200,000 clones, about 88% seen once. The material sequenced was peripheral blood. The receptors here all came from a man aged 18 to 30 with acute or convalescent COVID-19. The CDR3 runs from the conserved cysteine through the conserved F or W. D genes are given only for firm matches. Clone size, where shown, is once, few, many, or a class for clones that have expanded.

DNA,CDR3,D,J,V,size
TGTGCCAGCAGTAAAACAGGGGGTAAAGGCGAGCAGTACTTC,CASSKTGGKGEQYF,TRBD1,TRBJ2-7,TRBV6-5,once
TGTGCCAGCAGCTTGTCGGGTTCCCTCTCCTACGAGCAGTACTTC,CASSLSGSLSYEQYF,-,TRBJ2-7,TRBV5-4,-
TGTGCCAGCAACGAGGGAGTAGCGGGGGGCCCGAATGAGCAGTTCTTC,CASNEGVAGGPNEQFF,TRBD2,TRBJ2-1,TRBV9,once
TGTGCCAGCTCATTGAACCGGCAGGGCCAGAACTATGGCTACACCTTC,CASSLNRQGQNYGYTF,-,TRBJ1-2,TRBV18,-
TGTGCCAGCACCCTAGGGGTTGGGGATACGCAGTATTTT,CASTLGVGDTQYF,-,TRBJ2-3,TRBV12-3/TRBV12-4,-
TGTGCCTGGATTTGGGGCAGGGGGCCTAACTATGGCTACACCTTC,CAWIWGRGPNYGYTF,TRBD1,TRBJ1-2,TRBV30,once
TGCGCCAGCAGCTCCGCCCGGCCCGGGACAGGGTCCTACGAGCAGTACTTC,CASSSARPGTGSYEQYF,TRBD1,TRBJ2-7,TRBV5-1,-
TGTGCCAGCAGTAGGGGTCTTGAAGCTTTCTTT,CASSRGLEAFF,-,TRBJ1-1,TRBV6-5,-
TGTGCCAGCAGTTACCTCGGGACAGGGAGGGGGAACGGGCAGTTCTTC,CASSYLGTGRGNGQFF,TRBD1,TRBJ2-1,TRBV6-5,-